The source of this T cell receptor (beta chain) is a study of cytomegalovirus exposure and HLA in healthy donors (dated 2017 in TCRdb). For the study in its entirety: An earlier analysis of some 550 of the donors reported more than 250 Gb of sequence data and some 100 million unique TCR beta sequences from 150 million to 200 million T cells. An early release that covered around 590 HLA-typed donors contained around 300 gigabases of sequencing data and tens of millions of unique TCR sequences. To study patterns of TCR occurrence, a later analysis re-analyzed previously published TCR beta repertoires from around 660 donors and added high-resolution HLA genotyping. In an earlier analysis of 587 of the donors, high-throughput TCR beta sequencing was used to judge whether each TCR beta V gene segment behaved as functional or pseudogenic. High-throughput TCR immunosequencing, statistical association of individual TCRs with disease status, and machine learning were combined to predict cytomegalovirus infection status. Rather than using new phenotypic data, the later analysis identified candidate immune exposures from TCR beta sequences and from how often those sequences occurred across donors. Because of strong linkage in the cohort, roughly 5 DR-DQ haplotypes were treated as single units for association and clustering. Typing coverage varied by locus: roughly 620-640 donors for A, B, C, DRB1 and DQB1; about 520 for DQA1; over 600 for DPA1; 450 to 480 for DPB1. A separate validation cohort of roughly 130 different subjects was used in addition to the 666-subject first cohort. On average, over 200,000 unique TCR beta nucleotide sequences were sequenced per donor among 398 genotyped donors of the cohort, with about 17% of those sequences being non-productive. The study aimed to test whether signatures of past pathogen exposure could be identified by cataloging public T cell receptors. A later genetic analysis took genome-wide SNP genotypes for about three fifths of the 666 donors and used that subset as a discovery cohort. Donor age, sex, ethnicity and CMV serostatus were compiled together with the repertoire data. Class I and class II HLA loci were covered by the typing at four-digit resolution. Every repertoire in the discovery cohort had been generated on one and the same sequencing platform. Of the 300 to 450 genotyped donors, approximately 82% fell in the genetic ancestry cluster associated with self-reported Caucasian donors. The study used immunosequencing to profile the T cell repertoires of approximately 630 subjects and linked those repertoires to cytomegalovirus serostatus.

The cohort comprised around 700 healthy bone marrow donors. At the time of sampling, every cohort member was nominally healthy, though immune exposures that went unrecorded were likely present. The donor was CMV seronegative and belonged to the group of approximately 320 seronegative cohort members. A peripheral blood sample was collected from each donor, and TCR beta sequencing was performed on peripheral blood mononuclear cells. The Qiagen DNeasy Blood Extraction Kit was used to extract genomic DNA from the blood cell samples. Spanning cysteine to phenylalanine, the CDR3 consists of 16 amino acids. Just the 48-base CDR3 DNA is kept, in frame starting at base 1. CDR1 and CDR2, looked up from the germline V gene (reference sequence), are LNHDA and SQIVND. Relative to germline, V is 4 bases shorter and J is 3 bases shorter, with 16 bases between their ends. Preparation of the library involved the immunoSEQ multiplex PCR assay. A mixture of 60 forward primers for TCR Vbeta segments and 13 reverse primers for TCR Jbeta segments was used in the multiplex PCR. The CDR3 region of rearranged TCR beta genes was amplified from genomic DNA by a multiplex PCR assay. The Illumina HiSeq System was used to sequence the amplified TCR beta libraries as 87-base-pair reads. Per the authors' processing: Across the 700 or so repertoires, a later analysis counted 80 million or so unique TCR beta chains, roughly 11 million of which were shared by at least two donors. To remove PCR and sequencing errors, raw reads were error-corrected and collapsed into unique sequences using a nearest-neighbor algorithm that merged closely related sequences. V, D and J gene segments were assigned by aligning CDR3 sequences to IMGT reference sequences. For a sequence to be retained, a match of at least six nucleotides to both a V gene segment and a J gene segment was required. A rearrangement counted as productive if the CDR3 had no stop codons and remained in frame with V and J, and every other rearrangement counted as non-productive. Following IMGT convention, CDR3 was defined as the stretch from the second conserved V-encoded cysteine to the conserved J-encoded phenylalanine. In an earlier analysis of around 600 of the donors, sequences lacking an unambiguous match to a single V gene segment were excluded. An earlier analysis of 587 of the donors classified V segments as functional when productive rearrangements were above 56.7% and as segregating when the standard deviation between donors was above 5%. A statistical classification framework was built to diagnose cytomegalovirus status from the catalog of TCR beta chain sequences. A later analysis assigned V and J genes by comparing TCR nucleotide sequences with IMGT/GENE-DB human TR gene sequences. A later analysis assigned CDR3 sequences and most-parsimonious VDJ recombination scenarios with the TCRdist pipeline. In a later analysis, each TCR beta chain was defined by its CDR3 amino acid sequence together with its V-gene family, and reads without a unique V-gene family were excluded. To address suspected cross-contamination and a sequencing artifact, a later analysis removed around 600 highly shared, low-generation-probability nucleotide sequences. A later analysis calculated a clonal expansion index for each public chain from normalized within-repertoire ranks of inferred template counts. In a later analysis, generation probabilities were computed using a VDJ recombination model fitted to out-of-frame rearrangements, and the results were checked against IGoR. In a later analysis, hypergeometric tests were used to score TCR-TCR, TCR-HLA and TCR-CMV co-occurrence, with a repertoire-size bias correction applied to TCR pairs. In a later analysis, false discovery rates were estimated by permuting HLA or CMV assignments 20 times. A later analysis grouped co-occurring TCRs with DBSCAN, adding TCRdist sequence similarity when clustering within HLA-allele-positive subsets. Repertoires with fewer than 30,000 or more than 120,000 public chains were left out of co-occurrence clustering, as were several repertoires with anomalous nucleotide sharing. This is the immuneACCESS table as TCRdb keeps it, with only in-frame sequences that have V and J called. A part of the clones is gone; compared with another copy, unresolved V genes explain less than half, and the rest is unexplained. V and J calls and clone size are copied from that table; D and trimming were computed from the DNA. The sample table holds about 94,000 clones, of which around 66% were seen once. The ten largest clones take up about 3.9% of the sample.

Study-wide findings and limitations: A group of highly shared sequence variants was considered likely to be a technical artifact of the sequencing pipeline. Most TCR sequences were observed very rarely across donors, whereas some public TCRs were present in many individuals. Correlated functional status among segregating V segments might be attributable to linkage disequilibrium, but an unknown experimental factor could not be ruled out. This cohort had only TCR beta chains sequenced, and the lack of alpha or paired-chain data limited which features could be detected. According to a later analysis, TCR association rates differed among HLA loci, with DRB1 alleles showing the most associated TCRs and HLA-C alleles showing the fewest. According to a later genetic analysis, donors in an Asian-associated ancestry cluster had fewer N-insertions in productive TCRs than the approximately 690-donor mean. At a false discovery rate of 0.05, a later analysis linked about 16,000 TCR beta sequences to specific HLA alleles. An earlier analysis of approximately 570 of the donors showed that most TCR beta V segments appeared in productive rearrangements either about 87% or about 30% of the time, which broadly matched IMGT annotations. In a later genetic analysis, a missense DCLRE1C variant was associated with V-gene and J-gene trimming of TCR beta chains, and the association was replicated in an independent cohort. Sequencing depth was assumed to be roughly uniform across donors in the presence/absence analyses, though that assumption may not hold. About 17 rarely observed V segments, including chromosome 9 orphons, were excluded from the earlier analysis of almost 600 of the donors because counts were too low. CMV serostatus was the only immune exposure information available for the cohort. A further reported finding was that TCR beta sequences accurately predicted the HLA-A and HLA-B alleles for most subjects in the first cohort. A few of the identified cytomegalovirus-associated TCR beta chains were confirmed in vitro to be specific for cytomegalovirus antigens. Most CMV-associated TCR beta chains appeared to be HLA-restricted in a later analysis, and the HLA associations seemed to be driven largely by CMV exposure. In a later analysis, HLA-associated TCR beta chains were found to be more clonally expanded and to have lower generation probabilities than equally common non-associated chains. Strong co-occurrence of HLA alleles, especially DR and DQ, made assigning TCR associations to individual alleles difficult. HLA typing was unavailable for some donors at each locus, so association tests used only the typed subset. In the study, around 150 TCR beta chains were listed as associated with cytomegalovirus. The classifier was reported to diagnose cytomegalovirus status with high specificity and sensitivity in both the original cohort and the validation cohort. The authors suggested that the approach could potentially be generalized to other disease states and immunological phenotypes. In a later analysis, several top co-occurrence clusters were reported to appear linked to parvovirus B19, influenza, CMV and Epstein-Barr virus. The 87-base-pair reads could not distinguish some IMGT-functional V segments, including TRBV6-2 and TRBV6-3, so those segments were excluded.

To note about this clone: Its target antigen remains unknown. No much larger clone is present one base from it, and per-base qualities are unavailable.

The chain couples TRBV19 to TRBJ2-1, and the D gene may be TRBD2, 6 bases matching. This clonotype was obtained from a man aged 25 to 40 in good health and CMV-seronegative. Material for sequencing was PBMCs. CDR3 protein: CASSRGEDRDYNEQFF. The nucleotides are TGTGCCAGTAGTAGGGGGGAGGACCGAGACTACAATGAGCAGTTCTTC. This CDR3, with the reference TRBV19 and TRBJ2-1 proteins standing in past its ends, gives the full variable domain DGGITQSPKYLFRKEGQNVTLSCEQNLNHDAMYWYRQDPGQGLRLIYYSQIVNDFQKGDIAEGYSVSREKKESFPLTVTSAQKNPTAFYLCASSRGEDRDYNEQFFGPGTRLTVL.